Sequencing of this T cell receptor beta chain was carried out in a study of blood T cell repertoires in COVID-19. CDR3 length equals 15 residues. Trimming took 3 bases from V and 0 from J, leaving 11 bases between them. CDR1 is MNHEY and CDR2 is SVGAGI in the germline V gene. Method: immunoSEQ multiplex PCR; TCRdb's copy keeps in-frame clones and lacks some. Of about 150,000 clones in the sample, approximately 82% are singletons; the top ten hold roughly 7.9%. This sequence joins TRBV6-5 and TRBJ1-2, with D possibly being TRBD1 (5 bases). Sequencing was performed on peripheral blood. The TCR sequence derives from a woman aged 45-59 years in a cohort sampled during active or convalescent COVID-19. The CDR3 DNA reads TGTGCCAGCAGTTATTACGGGGACTCTAACTATGGCTACACCTTC. Translated, it gives CASSYYGDSNYGYTF.